The 27 T cell receptor beta chains below all came from one sample that was sequenced in a study of T cells in Graves' hyperthyroidism and ophthalmopathy. From RNA transcripts, TCR beta CDR3 regions were amplified. HTBI primers were employed in a first-round RT-PCR of the TCR CDR3. Each CDR3 protein gets one entry after TCRdb re-called the multiplex PCR reads with MiXCR. The table includes roughly 800,000 distinct CDR3 sequences, 35% to 45% detected once. Sequencing used blood. These receptor sequences come from a man younger than 35 with Graves' hyperthyroidism.

The sample holds many counts of this clonotype. CDR3 nucleotide sequence: TGTGCCAGCAGCTTAGAGGGACCAAATTCACCCCTCCACTTT. Protein: CASSLEGPNSPLHF. V and J are TRBV7-6 and TRBJ1-6; possible D gene TRBD1, 5 bases. Germline CDR1 is SGHVS and CDR2 is FNYEAQ. The V end was cut by 1 base, the J end by 7 bases, with 8 bases between. The CDR3 runs 14 residues.

Note on this clonotype: Just one base apart from a much larger clone, this may be a read error. Here the CDR3 DNA reads TGTGCCAGCAGCCCCCGCCAGACAGGGCTCAATCAGCCCCAGCATTTT. Translation: CASSPRQTGLNQPQHF. The chain recombines TRBV7-2 with TRBJ1-5; 7 positions agree with TRBD1. J lost 3 bases, V lost 5 bases, and 10 bases had no gene match. In germline, CDR1 is SGHTA, CDR2 FQGNSA. This CDR3 is built from 16 residues. The variable domain in full, with the rest retrieved from reference TRBV7-2 and TRBJ1-5, is GAGVSQSPSNKVTEKGKDVELRCDPISGHTALYWYRQSLGQGLEFLIYFQGNSAPDKSGLPSDRFSAERTGGSVSTLTIQRTQQEDSAVYLCASSPRQTGLNQPQHFGDGTRLSIL.

This clonotype was observed a single time. The chain is built from TRBV11-2 and TRBJ2-2, with no clear D. The germline V and J ends were trimmed by 8 bases and 5 bases, with 12 bases remaining between them. The CDR3 spans 13 residues. From germline, CDR1 is SGHAT and CDR2 FQNNGV. For the CDR3, the DNA is TGTGCCAGCCTTCGAGGCGTAACCGGGGAGCTGTTTTTT. Protein product: CASLRGVTGELFF. The full variable domain, in which reference TRBV11-2 and TRBJ2-2 provide the parts outside the CDR3, is EAGVAQSPRYKIIEKRQSVAFWCNPISGHATLYWYQQILGQGPKLLIQFQNNGVVDDSQLPKDRFSAERLKGVDSTLKIQPAKLEDSAVYLCASLRGVTGELFFGEGSRLTVL.

The V call is TRBV7-8, the J call TRBJ2-7; 8 bases match TRBD2. The CDR3 runs 17 residues. V dropped 5 bases and J dropped 2; count of bases not matched to a gene: 14. Looked up from germline, CDR1 is SGHVS and CDR2 is FQNEAQ. The CDR3 loop is CASSPTGGAGAPYEQYF. Here the CDR3 DNA reads TGTGCCAGCAGCCCGACGGGGGGGGCAGGGGCCCCCTACGAGCAGTACTTC.

This clonotype was counted many times. V is TRBV9 and J is TRBJ1-2, with D perhaps TRBD1 (6 bases). In germline, CDR1 is SGDLS, CDR2 YYNGEE. Trimming stripped 7 bases from V and 3 bases from J, with 16 bases between. The CDR3 sequence is 14 residues long. CDR3 in amino acids: CASGHGGADYGYTF. CDR3 in DNA: TGTGCCAGCGGTCATGGGGGGGCGGACTATGGCTACACCTTC.

The CDR3 nucleotides are TGTGCCAGCAGCTTAGCGGAGGAGGGCGAGCAGTACTTC. This gives the protein CASSLAEEGEQYF. This sequence joins TRBV7-9 and TRBJ2-7; D may be TRBD2 (6 bases). The CDR3 is 13 amino acids. In germline, CDR1 is SEHNR, CDR2 FQNEAQ (reference sequence). V lost 0 bases, J lost 6 bases, and 9 bases lay in between.

This clonotype was recorded a few times. This rearrangement joins TRBV7-2 to TRBJ1-5, with D maybe TRBD1 (6 bases). Germline V gene sequence: CDR1 SGHTA, CDR2 FQGNSA. The CDR3 has 15 residues. V was trimmed by 5 bases and J by 7 bases, leaving 18 bases between them. In nucleotides, the CDR3 is TGTGCCAGCAGCATGGGAGGGGGGGCTTGGCAGCCCCAGCATTTT. Amino acid sequence: CASSMGGGAWQPQHF.

The gene calls are TRBV7-2 and TRBJ2-2, with a possible D match to TRBD1 (6 bases). Germline V gene lookup returns CDR1 SGHTA and CDR2 FQGNSA. The CDR3 has 14 residues. As DNA, the CDR3 is TGTGGAACACAGAGTATGGGGGCCACCGGGGAGCTGTTTTTT. This translates into CGTQSMGATGELFF.

This clonotype was seen only a few times. The chain combines TRBV29-1 with TRBJ2-5; 9 bases map to TRBD1. This CDR3 is 13 amino acids long. V dropped 6 bases and J dropped 5; count of bases not matched to a gene: 7. The germline gives CDR1 SQVTM, CDR2 ANQGSEA. CDR3 DNA: TGCAGCGTGGGACAGGGAGGCCGGGAGACCCAGTACTTC. Residues: CSVGQGGRETQYF.

This clonotype was found a few times. V and J are TRBV5-1 and TRBJ2-5; tentatively, D is TRBD1 (6 bases). CDR3 size: 14 residues. Trimming took 3 bases from V and 2 from J, leaving 11 bases between them. Germline V CDR1 and CDR2: SGHRS, YFSETQ. CDR3 nucleotides: TGCGCCAGCAGCTACGGGACACAACAAGAGACCCAGTACTTC. As protein: CASSYGTQQETQYF.

In regard to this clonotype: Germline is not matched at one junction end, which may reflect a read error. V gene TRBV6-1 combines with J gene TRBJ1-1; TRBD1 agrees at 7 bases. The CDR3 runs 13 residues. Per the germline V gene, CDR1 is MNHNS and CDR2 is SASEGT. CDR3 DNA: TGTGCCAGCAGGGAAGACAGGGTCTCTGAAGCTTTCTTT. Protein: CASREDRVSEAFF.

Only a few counts were recorded for this clonotype. The rearrangement joins TRBV4-1 to TRBJ2-2; 8 bases are a match to TRBD2. The CDR3 totals 16 residues. Germline CDR1 and CDR2: MGHRA and YSYEKL. V shed 1 base and J 5 bases; nucleotides not matched to a gene: 6. CDR3 region: CASSQGSGALTGELFF. As DNA, the CDR3 is TGCGCCAGCAGCCAAGGTAGCGGGGCGCTAACCGGGGAGCTGTTTTTT.

In its sample, this clonotype was seen a few times. The chain carries TRBV7-9 and TRBJ2-7; D remains ambiguous. CDR1 is SEHNR, CDR2 FQNEAQ, per germline (reference sequence). The CDR3 totals 14 residues. The V end was cut by 1 base, the J end by 1 base, with 8 bases between. The DNA of the CDR3 is TGTGCCAGCAGCTTAGGAGCCAGGTCCTACGAGCAGTACTTC. It yields the protein CASSLGARSYEQYF.

This clonotype has just a few counts. The V call is TRBV10-3, the J call TRBJ2-7; no reliable D call. V lost 10 bases to trimming and J lost 4 bases, with 14 bases between them. The CDR3 has 12 amino acids. Per the germline V gene, CDR1 is ENHRY and CDR2 is SYGVKD. The CDR3 sequence is CASAINRYEQYF. The CDR3 coding sequence is TGTGCCAGCGCTATAAACCGGTACGAGCAGTACTTC.

This clonotype was seen a handful of times. This chain links TRBV9 with TRBJ2-5, with a possible D match to TRBD1 (6 bases). Germline V gene data show CDR1 as SGDLS and CDR2 as YYNGEE. This CDR3 comprises 16 residues. V lost 4 bases, J lost 2 bases, and 18 bases lay in between. Here the CDR3 DNA reads TGTGCCAGCAGCTCCGCTGGGACAAATTATCAAGAGACCCAGTACTTC. The encoded protein is CASSSAGTNYQETQYF.

This clonotype was detected once. The J gene is TRBJ2-7, the V gene TRBV10-1; 11 bases match TRBD1. The germline V gene has CDR1 WNHNN and CDR2 SYGVQD (reference sequence). Trimming at V came to 6 bases and at J to 6 bases, leaving 13 bases not matched to a gene. The CDR3 consists of 16 residues. The CDR3 sequence: CASSLPSSGTGGEQYF. CDR3 DNA: TGCGCCAGCAGCCTACCAAGCTCCGGGACAGGGGGCGAGCAGTACTTC.

The chain employs TRBV29-1 and TRBJ2-7, with 7 bases lining up with TRBD1. CDR3 length: 13 amino acids. CDR1 and CDR2 (germline): SQVTM, ANQGSEA. The V gene end was trimmed by 8 bases and the J gene end by 4 bases; junction bases not matched to a gene: 11. The CDR3 here is CSITLQGRYEQYF. As DNA, the CDR3 is TGCAGCATTACGCTACAGGGGCGGTACGAGCAGTACTTC.

Concerning this clonotype: It may be a read error: a sequence one base away is much more abundant. The chain carries TRBV2 and TRBJ2-7; TRBD2 matches 15 bases. Trimming removed 8 bases from V and 6 bases from J; junction bases left unmatched: 14. CDR1 is SNHLY, CDR2 FYNNEI, per germline. CDR3 size: 17 residues. CDR3 nucleotides: TGTGCCAGCCGGAAGACAGTCGGACTAGCGGGGGGGCCCGAGCAGTACTTC. Amino acids: CASRKTVGLAGGPEQYF. Full variable domain (outside the CDR3, taken from reference TRBV2 and TRBJ2-7): EPEVTQTPSHQVTQMGQEVILRCVPISNHLYFYWYRQILGQKVEFLVSFYNNEISEKSEIFDDQFSVERPDGSNFTLKIRSTKLEDSAMYFCASRKTVGLAGGPEQYFGPGTRLTVT.

The chain is built from TRBV20-1 and TRBJ2-5; 7 bases fit TRBD2. CDR3 size: 14 residues. Germline V gene data show CDR1 as DFQATT and CDR2 as SNEGSKA (reference sequence). Trimming removed 0 bases from V and 3 bases from J; junction bases left unmatched: 4. This chain's CDR3 is CSAREGGSEETQYF. The CDR3 DNA is TGCAGTGCTAGAGAGGGGGGGAGTGAAGAGACCCAGTACTTC.

The chain links TRBV9 to TRBJ1-1; a possible D gene is TRBD1 (5 bases). The V gene lost 4 bases and the J gene lost 1 base, with 11 bases spanning the gap. In germline, CDR1 is SGDLS, CDR2 YYNGEE. This CDR3 is built from 14 residues. The CDR3 sequence: CASSRTQTNTEAFF. CDR3 in DNA: TGTGCCAGCAGCCGGACACAGACGAACACTGAAGCTTTCTTT.

With respect to this clonotype: The CDR3 ends on some other residue instead of the conserved phenylalanine or tryptophan, so this is likely a read error. Because the CDR3's place on the DNA is in doubt, the DNA is left out and the CDR3 is given as listed by TCRdb. V is TRBV7-2 and J is TRBJ2-2; TRBD1 was called by the table and not checked on the DNA. The germline V gene encodes CDR1 SGHTA and CDR2 FQGNSA. The CDR3 totals 15 residues, both ends included. This CDR3 is CASSGRGGGHRGAVV.

The chain carries TRBV25-1 and TRBJ2-5, with D tentatively TRBD1 (6 bases). Per the germline V gene, CDR1 is MGHDK and CDR2 is SYGVNS. CDR3 length: 11 amino acids. CDR3 in amino acids: CAAMGAETQYF. The CDR3 DNA is TGTGCTGCAATGGGGGCAGAGACCCAGTACTTC.

This clonotype was detected many times. The chain joins TRBV9 to TRBJ2-5; 8 bases are shared with TRBD1. From germline, CDR1 is SGDLS and CDR2 YYNGEE. The CDR3 is made up of 15 amino acids. V was pared by 0 bases and J by 4 bases, with 5 bases of the junction left unmatched. DNA of the CDR3: TGTGCCAGCAGCGTAGCTCCAGGGGGCGGAGAGACCCAGTACTTC. Translating gives CASSVAPGGGETQYF. The variable domain in full, completed from reference TRBV9 and TRBJ2-5, reads DSGVTQTPKHLITATGQRVTLRCSPRSGDLSVYWYQQSLDQGLQFLIQYYNGEERAKGNILERFSAQQFPDLHSELNLSSLELGDSALYFCASSVAPGGGETQYFGPGTRLLVL.

This chain uses TRBV29-1 with TRBJ1-1; no clear D. V lost 6 bases to trimming and J lost 2 bases, with 10 bases between them. This CDR3 has 12 residues. Germline V gene lookup returns CDR1 SQVTM and CDR2 ANQGSEA. CDR3 sequence (DNA): TGCAGCGTGGGCGGGATTAACACTGAAGCTTTCTTT. Its translation: CSVGGINTEAFF.

This clonotype occurred many times. The chain uses TRBV5-1 and TRBJ1-2, with 7 bases fitting TRBD1. V was clipped by 0 bases and J by 8 bases; unmatched bases: 7. Germline lookup yields CDR1 SGHRS and CDR2 YFSETQ. The CDR3 is 14 amino acids. CDR3 residues: CASSLEGRGSGYTF. The CDR3 DNA sequence: TGCGCCAGCAGCTTGGAGGGCAGGGGGTCCGGCTACACCTTC.

This clonotype was detected only a few times. The chain employs TRBV2 and TRBJ1-3; D ambiguous. The CDR3 sequence is 17 residues long. Trimming took off 3 bases at V and 4 bases at J, with 19 bases between the two ends. Per germline, CDR1 SNHLY and CDR2 FYNNEI. CDR3 sequence reads: CASSDLLLAGNGNTIYF. The CDR3 region has the DNA TGTGCCAGCAGTGACCTTCTACTCGCGGGCAACGGAAACACCATATATTTT.

This chain connects TRBV9 to TRBJ1-2, with 12 positions matching TRBD1. Germline CDR1 SGDLS, CDR2 YYNGEE. This CDR3 comprises 15 residues. J lost 7 bases, V lost 3 bases, and 7 bases had no gene match. The CDR3 region is CASSAGTGGVGGYTF. CDR3 sequence (DNA): TGTGCCAGCAGCGCCGGGACAGGGGGCGTAGGTGGCTACACCTTC.